This T cell receptor (beta chain) was identified in a study of vaccination and CD4 T cells after COVID-19. Looking at the study overall: Six males and four females constituted the convalescent cohort, two of whom were Hispanic.

Germline-derived CDR1 and CDR2 are MNHEY and SVGAGI. V shed 4 bases and J shed 1 base, with 10 bases lying between them. The CDR3 is made up of 14 amino acids. With regard to this clonotype: Its antigen remains unknown.

The treatment was: roughly 10-day PBMC culture with coronavirus spike peptide pools or control peptides (ViraFEST assay). Scientists ran DNA taken from cultured CD4+ T cells through the Oncomine TCR Beta short-read assay for sequencing. Each CDR3 protein is one row after TCRdb ran MiXCR on the PCR reads. The sample lists 20,000 or so distinct CDR3 sequences; around a quarter were seen once. The rearrangement joins TRBV6-5 to TRBJ1-2; D is uncertain. Material for sequencing was cultured CD4+ T cells from blood. The TCR originated in a human donor with COVID-19. CDR3 residues: CASSSLTGNYGYTF. CDR3 sequence (DNA): TGTGCCAGCAGTTCCCTGACGGGTAACTATGGCTACACCTTC.